These 22 T cell receptor beta chains share one sample of origin, sequenced in a study of T cell repertoires and HLA-DP antigens. Sequencing was performed with immunoSEQ multiplex PCR; in TCRdb, only in-frame clones are kept and a portion is missing. Counted here are about 89,000 clones, about 89% occurring once; the ten biggest clones make up 1.5% to 2%. No antigens are known for them. The sequenced material came from CD4+ T cells from PBMCs. Receptor source: a man aged 50 or older in good health and CMV-seronegative.

The chain uses TRBV15 and TRBJ1-3; 7 bases line up with TRBD1. This CDR3 contains 17 residues. The ends lost 0 bases at V and 4 bases at J; junction bases unmatched: 9. In germline, CDR1 is LNHNV, CDR2 YYDKDF (reference sequence). The CDR3 nucleotides are TGTGCCACCAGCAGAGACCACTCACTACAGGGGGGAAACACCATATATTTT. Its translation is CATSRDHSLQGGNTIYF.

The rearrangement joins TRBV5-8 to TRBJ2-7; possibly TRBD1 or TRBD2 for D (5 bases each). Germline CDR1 SGHTS, CDR2 YDEGEE. V was pared by 4 bases and J by 0 bases, with 23 bases between. CDR3 length equals 18 residues. This CDR3 reads CASSLGDPLKPSSYEQYF. The DNA of the CDR3 is TGTGCCAGCAGCCTGGGGGACCCCCTAAAACCGAGCTCCTACGAGCAGTACTTC.

This chain links TRBV19 with TRBJ2-1, with TRBD1 identical over 8 bases. This CDR3 region has 15 residues. J was trimmed by 2 bases and V by 5 bases; bases with no gene match: 5. CDR1 is LNHDA, CDR2 SQIVND, per germline (reference sequence). In DNA, the CDR3 is TGTGCCAGTAGTGTGACAGGGGATACCTACAATGAGCAGTTCTTC. Its protein is CASSVTGDTYNEQFF.

Worth noting for this clone: The same CDR3 can be traced to other DNA sequences in this sample. V usage is TRBV27 and J usage is TRBJ2-7; 10 bases agree with TRBD2. The ends lost 5 bases at V and 2 bases at J; junction bases unmatched: 3. CDR3 length equals 14 residues. Germline values: CDR1 MNHEY, CDR2 SMNVEV (reference sequence). The CDR3 loop is CASSRSGRAYEQYF. CDR3 DNA: TGTGCCAGCAGTAGAAGCGGGAGGGCCTACGAGCAGTACTTC.

This chain links TRBV7-2 with TRBJ2-1; TRBD2 matches 8 bases. V gave up 1 base and J gave up 5 bases; unmatched junction bases: 4. The CDR3 covers 15 residues. Germline lookup yields CDR1 SGHTA and CDR2 FQGNSA. CDR3 loop: CASSLGGAGDNEQFF. The CDR3 bases are TGTGCCAGCAGCTTAGGCGGAGCGGGAGACAATGAGCAGTTCTTC.

This clone was found a few times. The chain uses TRBV7-2 and TRBJ1-1; weak D call: TRBD1 (5 bases). V shed 3 bases and J shed 3 bases, with 14 bases lying between them. CDR1 SGHTA and CDR2 FQGNSA come from the germline V gene. The CDR3 loop spans 15 amino acids. The CDR3 nucleotides read TGTGCCAGCAGCTTGGCGGGAGTCAGGGACACTGAAGCTTTCTTT. Protein: CASSLAGVRDTEAFF.

This sequence joins TRBV7-8 and TRBJ2-1, with D tentatively TRBD2 (5 bases). V was pared by 5 bases and J by 9 bases, with 20 bases between. The length of the CDR3 is 15 residues. Germline CDR1 is SGHVS and CDR2 is FQNEAQ. The CDR3 loop reads CASSPRNTRISEQFF. The CDR3 DNA sequence: TGTGCCAGCAGCCCTAGGAATACTAGGATTAGTGAGCAGTTCTTC.

The chain is built from TRBV7-3 and TRBJ2-3; D not resolved. Germline CDR1 SGHTA, CDR2 FQGTGA. Trimming took off 0 bases at V and 3 bases at J, with 10 bases between the two ends. This CDR3 is built from 15 residues. Here the CDR3 DNA reads TGTGCCAGCAGCTTAACGAGGCTTCCTACAGATACGCAGTATTTT. It encodes CASSLTRLPTDTQYF.

The rearrangement links TRBV6-4 to TRBJ2-5; D is undetermined. V was pared by 7 bases and J by 5 bases, with 11 bases between. The CDR3 is 12 amino acids. Looked up from germline, CDR1 is MRHNA and CDR2 is SNTAGT. The CDR3 region is CASTRVVETQYF. The CDR3 region has the DNA TGTGCCAGCACCCGAGTTGTGGAGACCCAGTACTTC.

The chain uses TRBV30 and TRBJ1-1; TRBD1 might be the D (6 bases). Trimming took off 0 bases at V and 4 bases at J, with 12 bases between the two ends. Germline V lookup: CDR1 GTSNPN, CDR2 SVGIG (reference sequence). The CDR3 extends over 14 amino acids. CDR3 DNA: TGTGCCTGGAGTGTAGGGCAGGGGTCCACTGAAGCTTTCTTT. Amino acids: CAWSVGQGSTEAFF.

The chain joins TRBV27 to TRBJ1-5, with TRBD1 as a possible D gene (5 bases). The germline V gene has CDR1 MNHEY and CDR2 SMNVEV (reference sequence). The CDR3 length is 15 residues. Trimming pared 8 bases from V and 3 bases from J, leaving 17 bases between. This chain's CDR3 is CASSRLQGANQPQHF. In nucleotides, the CDR3 is TGTGCCAGCTCTCGCCTGCAGGGAGCCAATCAGCCCCAGCATTTT.

This chain connects TRBV28 to TRBJ2-7, with TRBD1 matching over 10 bases. V lost 8 bases to trimming and J lost 2 bases; unmatched junction nucleotides: 9. Looked up from germline, CDR1 is MDHEN and CDR2 is SYDVKM. There are 15 residues in the CDR3. This CDR3 reads CASLQIGTGAYEQYF. CDR3 coding DNA: TGTGCCAGCCTCCAGATCGGGACAGGGGCCTACGAGCAGTACTTC.

In this sample, this clone turned up once. The gene calls are TRBV10-3 and TRBJ2-7, with D perhaps assigned TRBD1 or TRBD2 (5 bases each). CDR1 is ENHRY and CDR2 is SYGVKD in the germline V gene. V was pared by 7 bases and J by 4 bases, with 14 bases between. CDR3 size: 13 residues. CDR3 loop: CAIKGRSLYEQYF. The CDR3 nucleotides are TGTGCCATCAAGGGACGGTCCCTTTACGAGCAGTACTTC.

The chain has TRBV7-8 and TRBJ2-2; 9 bases fit TRBD2. The CDR3 spans 16 residues. The germline gives CDR1 SGHVS, CDR2 FQNEAQ. V shed 1 base, J shed 9 bases, and the junction held 9 bases outside the gene matches. DNA for the CDR3: TGTGCCAGCAGCTTAGAGGGCGGGGGGGCCGAAAGGGAGCTGTTTTTT. As protein: CASSLEGGGAERELFF.

The chain uses TRBV27 and TRBJ2-1; 7 nucleotides align to TRBD2. This CDR3 is 14 amino acids long. Germline-derived CDR1 and CDR2 are MNHEY and SMNVEV (reference sequence). J lost 2 bases, V lost 10 bases, and 8 bases had no gene match. In DNA form, the CDR3 reads TGTGCCACCGGGAGGCGGCTCCCCTACAATGAGCAGTTCTTC. The encoded protein is CATGRRLPYNEQFF.

This chain uses TRBV15 with TRBJ2-7, with D possibly being TRBD1 or TRBD2 (5 bases each). Germline CDR1 and CDR2: LNHNV and YYDKDF (reference sequence). V shed 0 bases and J shed 6 bases, with 15 bases lying between them. The CDR3 consists of 15 residues. CDR3 bases: TGTGCCACCAGCAGAGATTTTTGGGGACCTACCGAGCAGTACTTC. Translation gives CATSRDFWGPTEQYF. The entire variable domain, with the rest obtained from reference TRBV15 and TRBJ2-7, is as follows: DAMVIQNPRYQVTQFGKPVTLSCSQTLNHNVMYWYQQKSSQAPKLLFHYYDKDFNNEADTPDNFQSRRPNTSFCFLDIRSPGLGDTAMYLCATSRDFWGPTEQYFGPGTRLTVT.

This sequence joins TRBV5-6 and TRBJ2-3; 8 bases are shared with TRBD2. Germline V gives CDR1 SGHDT, CDR2 YYEEEE. This CDR3 contains 15 residues. V was clipped by 3 bases and J by 5 bases; unmatched bases: 8. The CDR3 sequence: CASSSGLGLGDTQYF. The CDR3 coding sequence is TGTGCCAGCAGCTCGGGACTAGGGTTGGGAGATACGCAGTATTTT.

This clone was detected only once. The rearrangement links TRBV14 to TRBJ2-1, with 7 bases fitting TRBD2. The CDR3 length is 13 residues. Trimming removed 1 base from V and 9 bases from J; junction bases left unmatched: 3. From germline, CDR1 is SGHDN and CDR2 FVKESK. The CDR3 here is CASSQAPGGEQFF. The CDR3 DNA follows: TGTGCCAGCAGCCAAGCTCCGGGGGGTGAGCAGTTCTTC.

The chain couples TRBV30 to TRBJ1-1; possible D gene TRBD1, 5 bases. Trimming took off 2 bases at V and 0 bases at J, with 10 bases between the two ends. Germline CDR1 is GTSNPN and CDR2 is SVGIG (reference sequence). The CDR3 has 14 amino acids. The CDR3 loop reads CAWSSRQLNTEAFF. CDR3 coding DNA: TGTGCCTGGAGTTCCCGACAGTTGAACACTGAAGCTTTCTTT.

The V gene is TRBV4-3, the J gene TRBJ2-5; 11 nucleotides line up with TRBD2. With 0 bases clipped from V and 4 bases from J, the junction kept 4 bases outside the gene matches. The CDR3 is 16 amino acids. The germline V gene has CDR1 LGHNA and CDR2 YSLEER. The CDR3 DNA reads as TGCGCCAGCAGCCAAGATGTTGGACTAGCGGGAGAGACCCAGTACTTC. Its translation: CASSQDVGLAGETQYF.

The chain has TRBV10-1 and TRBJ2-7; D uncertain. The germline V gene encodes CDR1 WNHNN and CDR2 SYGVQD (reference sequence). CDR3 length: 11 amino acids. V was cut by 7 bases and J by 6 bases, with 10 bases left in between. CDR3 residues: CASIGWSEQYF. The DNA of the CDR3 is TGCGCCAGCATCGGGTGGTCCGAGCAGTACTTC.

The rearrangement links TRBV18 to TRBJ2-7; D unresolved. CDR3 length equals 13 residues. In germline, CDR1 is KGHSH, CDR2 LQKENI. The germline V and J ends were trimmed by 0 bases and 8 bases, with 11 bases remaining between them. CDR3 in amino acids: CASSPPSRSQQYF. DNA for the CDR3: TGTGCCAGCTCACCACCGTCCCGGTCCCAGCAGTACTTC.